Shown below are 12 T cell receptor beta chains from a single sample sequenced in a study of T cell responses to AZD1222 COVID-19 vaccine. The protocol was immunoSEQ multiplex PCR, while the TCRdb copy is restricted to in-frame clones and leaves out a portion. Of about 120,000 clones listed, over 70% were seen once; the top ten hold approximately 5.4%. The sequencing used peripheral blood, collected on day 0 of AZD1222 vaccination. The receptor set was obtained from an adult in good health.

Details on this clone: In the same sample, other DNA sequences code for this CDR3. The chain links TRBV5-1 to TRBJ2-7; tentative D call: TRBD1 (5 bases). The CDR3 is 13 residues long. Looked up from germline, CDR1 is SGHRS and CDR2 is YFSETQ. The V end was cut by 0 bases, the J end by 5 bases, with 9 bases between. In DNA form, the CDR3 reads TGCGCCAGCAGCTTGGTTAGGGGCCACGAGCAGTACTTC. Its translation: CASSLVRGHEQYF.

The chain combines TRBV18 with TRBJ2-1; 10 positions agree with TRBD2. V was pared by 3 bases and J by 5 bases, with 7 bases of the junction left unmatched. CDR3 length: 16 amino acids. Germline assignment: CDR1 KGHSH and CDR2 LQKENI. The CDR3 region has the DNA TGTGCCAGCTCACCTCCGGGACTAGCGCTACACAATGAGCAGTTCTTC. Protein sequence: CASSPPGLALHNEQFF.

The chain uses TRBV27 and TRBJ1-5; no clear D. V was shortened by 3 bases and J by 6 bases, with 6 bases between the two germline ends. The CDR3 has 12 amino acids. CDR1 and CDR2 from the germline V gene are MNHEY and SMNVEV (reference sequence). The chain's CDR3 is CASSFPGQPQHF. CDR3 coding DNA: TGTGCCAGCAGTTTCCCAGGTCAGCCCCAGCATTTT.

This clone was seen a single time. This chain uses TRBV5-1 with TRBJ2-3; 7 bases agree with TRBD1. V dropped 7 bases and J dropped 1; count of bases not matched to a gene: 6. The CDR3 loop spans 14 amino acids. Germline CDR1 reads SGHRS; CDR2 reads YFSETQ. The CDR3 spells CASADDRGTDTQYF. CDR3 bases: TGCGCCAGCGCCGACGACAGGGGCACAGATACGCAGTATTTT.

The chain employs TRBV6-6 and TRBJ2-1; D is perhaps TRBD2 (5 bases). The V end was cut by 6 bases, the J end by 3 bases, with 9 bases between. The CDR3 length is 13 residues. CDR1 is MNHNY and CDR2 is SVGAGI in the germline V gene (reference sequence). CDR3 DNA sequence: TGTGCCAGCAGCCCCGGGAACTACAATGAGCAGTTCTTC. It codes for CASSPGNYNEQFF.

This clone was picked up a small number of times. This rearrangement joins TRBV2 to TRBJ1-4; 7 bases line up with TRBD1. CDR3 length: 13 residues. Germline CDR1 is SNHLY and CDR2 is FYNNEI. Trimming removed 10 bases from V and 8 bases from J; junction bases left unmatched: 10. CDR3 bases: TGTGCCACCACGAACAGACAGGGAGAAAAACTGTTTTTT. Its translation: CATTNRQGEKLFF.

This chain joins TRBV7-9 and TRBJ1-1; D unclear. Trimming took off 4 bases at V and 2 bases at J, with 5 bases between the two ends. The CDR3 is made up of 12 amino acids. Germline CDR1 is SEHNR and CDR2 is FQNEAQ (reference sequence). The CDR3 DNA follows: TGTGCCAGCAGCTCCCAAAACACTGAAGCTTTCTTT. Translating it yields CASSSQNTEAFF.

The sample holds one count of this clone. V usage is TRBV12-3 or TRBV12-4 and J usage is TRBJ1-2; D is ambiguous. The V end lost 5 bases, the J end lost 4 bases, and 11 bases lay between the germline ends. CDR3 length: 13 amino acids. This chain's CDR3 is CASSRTAFYGYTF. CDR3 nucleotide sequence: TGTGCCAGCAGTCGCACAGCGTTCTATGGCTACACCTTC.

The chain recombines TRBV27 with TRBJ2-4; D is uncertain. The ends were cut back, 4 bases at V and 0 bases at J, with 7 bases in the middle. Per germline, CDR1 MNHEY and CDR2 SMNVEV (reference sequence). The CDR3 sequence is 14 residues long. Here the CDR3 DNA reads TGTGCCAGCAGTTCCAGATTAGCCAAAAACATTCAGTACTTC. This translates into CASSSRLAKNIQYF.

V usage is TRBV25-1 and J usage is TRBJ1-6, with TRBD1 as a possible D gene (5 bases). The germline gives CDR1 MGHDK, CDR2 SYGVNS. The germline V and J ends were trimmed by 2 bases and 4 bases, with 12 bases remaining between them. CDR3 length equals 16 residues. CDR3 residues: CASSEVGRRYNSPLHF. The CDR3 DNA follows: TGTGCCAGCAGTGAAGTGGGACGGAGATATAATTCACCCCTCCACTTT.

The genes are TRBV7-7 and TRBJ2-5, with TRBD1 identical over 10 bases. In germline, CDR1 is SSHAT, CDR2 FNYEAQ (reference sequence). The CDR3 is 13 residues long. After removal of 5 bases from V and 7 bases from J, the junction contained 4 bases not matched to a gene. CDR3 sequence: CASSADRGGTQYF. The CDR3 region has the DNA TGTGCCAGCAGCGCGGACAGGGGGGGGACCCAGTACTTC.

This clone has more than one count but fewer than ten. The DNA of the CDR3 is TGTGCCAGCAGCTTGGGACAGGGGGCTACTATTTTTGCCTACGAGCAGTACTTC. Translated, it gives CASSLGQGATIFAYEQYF. The chain is built from TRBV5-4 and TRBJ2-7; 10 nucleotides line up with TRBD1. With 0 bases clipped from V and 2 bases from J, the junction kept 11 bases outside the gene matches. The CDR3 loop spans 18 amino acids. Per the germline V gene, CDR1 is SGHNT and CDR2 is YYREEE (reference sequence).